The 20 T cell receptor beta chains below were found in one sample sequenced in a study of blood T cell repertoires in COVID-19. Only in-frame clones appear in the TCRdb table, and some are missing; sequencing was by immunoSEQ multiplex PCR. Among some 350,000 clones listed, about 90% were seen once. The sample was peripheral blood. These receptors were collected from a woman aged 45-60 years with COVID-19, enrolled during active disease.

This chain links TRBV29-1 with TRBJ1-2; no definite D call. This CDR3 comprises 11 residues. CDR1 is SQVTM and CDR2 is ANQGSEA in the germline V gene. Trimming cost V 1 base and J 4 bases, with 4 bases left between them. The CDR3 region is CSVEGAYGYTF. CDR3 DNA sequence: TGCAGCGTTGAAGGGGCCTATGGCTACACCTTC. The full variable domain, in which reference TRBV29-1 and TRBJ1-2 provide the parts outside the CDR3, is SAVISQKPSRDICQRGTSLTIQCQVDSQVTMMFWYRQQPGQSLTLIATANQGSEATYESGFVIDKFPISRPNLTFSTLTVSNMSPEDSSIYLCSVEGAYGYTFGSGTRLTVV.

This rearrangement joins TRBV27 to TRBJ2-2; 10 positions match TRBD1. V was pared by 0 bases and J by 8 bases, with 6 bases of the junction left unmatched. Per the germline V gene, CDR1 is MNHEY and CDR2 is SMNVEV (reference sequence). The CDR3 consists of 16 residues. The CDR3 DNA reads as TGTGCCAGCAGTTTATCGCGGACAGGGGGGAGAGGGGAGCTGTTTTTT. This translates into CASSLSRTGGRGELFF.

This chain links TRBV7-6 with TRBJ2-3; maybe TRBD2 (6 bases). The CDR3 is 16 residues long. V gave up 1 base and J gave up 1 base, with 12 bases separating them. The germline V gene encodes CDR1 SGHVS and CDR2 FNYEAQ. The chain's CDR3 is CASSLGGGWGTDTQYF. CDR3 nucleotides: TGTGCCAGCAGCTTAGGGGGAGGCTGGGGCACAGATACGCAGTATTTT.

The CDR3 here is CASRQTNYGYTF. CDR3 DNA: TGTGCCAGTAGGCAGACTAACTATGGCTACACCTTC. The chain employs TRBV19 and TRBJ1-2; no reliable D call. CDR3 size: 12 residues. Trimming pared 6 bases from V and 0 bases from J, leaving 5 bases between. From germline, CDR1 is LNHDA and CDR2 SQIVND (reference sequence).

V gene TRBV28 combines with J gene TRBJ2-7, with D possibly TRBD2 on 6 matching bases. This CDR3 comprises 13 residues. The germline V gene encodes CDR1 MDHEN and CDR2 SYDVKM. With 10 bases removed from V and 1 base from J, the gap between germline ends came to 14 bases. The CDR3 spells CATLATDSYEQYF. In nucleotides, the CDR3 is TGTGCCACCCTAGCGACTGATTCCTACGAGCAGTACTTC.

V and J are TRBV12-3 or TRBV12-4 and TRBJ2-3; D is perhaps TRBD1 (6 bases). The CDR3 has 13 residues. Trimming pared 6 bases from V and 6 bases from J, leaving 13 bases between. CDR3 residues: CASSRTAADTQYF. Written as DNA, the CDR3 is TGTGCCAGCAGCCGGACAGCAGCGGATACGCAGTATTTT.

The CDR3 is CASSYGLNYGYTF. In DNA form, the CDR3 reads TGTGCCAGCAGTTACGGGCTCAACTATGGCTACACCTTC. The chain has TRBV6-6 and TRBJ1-2, with D hard to call. Trimming removed 2 bases at V and 2 bases at J, with 6 bases between. This CDR3 is built from 13 residues. Germline CDR1 MNHNY, CDR2 SVGAGI (reference sequence).

The chain couples TRBV28 to TRBJ1-5; maybe TRBD1 (6 bases). The CDR3 has 11 residues. Germline loops: CDR1 MDHEN, CDR2 SYDVKM. The V end was cut by 5 bases, the J end by 9 bases, with 8 bases between. The CDR3 DNA reads TGTGCCAGCAGTGACAGGTTGCCCCAGCATTTT. Protein: CASSDRLPQHF.

As regards this clone: The same CDR3 can be traced to other DNA sequences in this sample. This chain links TRBV6-5 with TRBJ2-2; D may be TRBD2 (6 bases). The germline gives CDR1 MNHEY, CDR2 SVGAGI. The CDR3 length is 12 residues. With 5 bases removed from V and 5 bases from J, the gap between germline ends came to 6 bases. For the CDR3, the DNA is TGTGCCAGCAGTCGGGGGACCGGGGAGCTGTTTTTT. It encodes CASSRGTGELFF.

The chain recombines TRBV5-1 with TRBJ2-3; D might be TRBD1 (5 bases). Germline values: CDR1 SGHRS, CDR2 YFSETQ. V gave up 4 bases and J gave up 3 bases, with 12 bases separating them. The CDR3 sequence is 14 residues long. The CDR3 protein is CASSARAATDTQYF. DNA for the CDR3: TGCGCCAGCAGCGCCAGGGCCGCGACAGATACGCAGTATTTT. The variable domain in full, with the rest retrieved from reference TRBV5-1 and TRBJ2-3, is KAGVTQTPRYLIKTRGQQVTLSCSPISGHRSVSWYQQTPGQGLQFLFEYFSETQRNKGNFPGRFSGRQFSNSRSEMNVSTLELGDSALYLCASSARAATDTQYFGPGTRLTVL.

J is TRBJ1-1 and V is TRBV6-5; D possibly corresponds to TRBD1 (5 bases). Germline-derived CDR1 and CDR2 are MNHEY and SVGAGI. The V gene lost 3 bases and the J gene lost 12 bases, with 14 bases spanning the gap. This CDR3 is built from 12 residues. The CDR3, as DNA: TGTGCCAGCAGTTATGGGCAGGGAAGGACTTTCTTT. As protein: CASSYGQGRTFF.

This clone was recorded once. The CDR3 region is CASSLPWTSGQETQYF. In DNA form, the CDR3 reads TGTGCCAGCAGCTTACCCTGGACTAGCGGGCAAGAGACCCAGTACTTC. The genes are TRBV11-2 and TRBJ2-5; 11 bases map to TRBD2. The CDR3 length is 16 residues. V trimming: 2 bases; J trimming: 2 bases; junction bases outside the gene matches: 4. CDR1 SGHAT and CDR2 FQNNGV come from the germline V gene.

The V gene is TRBV6-5, the J gene TRBJ1-6, with D possibly matching TRBD1 (5 bases). Trimming pared 0 bases from V and 9 bases from J, leaving 12 bases between. Germline V gives CDR1 MNHEY, CDR2 SVGAGI. This CDR3 is 15 amino acids long. CDR3 DNA: TGTGCCAGCAGTTACTCGATTCTAAGGGGTTCACCCCTCCACTTT. Translated: CASSYSILRGSPLHF.

In DNA, the CDR3 is TGTGCCAGCAGCCAAGCGAAGGCCGGGGATACGCAGTATTTT. This translates into CASSQAKAGDTQYF. The chain carries TRBV4-2 and TRBJ2-3; D is uncertain. Germline CDR1 LGHNA, CDR2 YNFKEQ. Trimming took off 1 base at V and 6 bases at J, with 11 bases between the two ends. The length of the CDR3 is 14 residues.

CDR3 loop: CASSLAAEAFF. The CDR3 DNA reads as TGTGCCAGCAGCTTAGCGGCTGAAGCTTTCTTT. The V call is TRBV11-3, the J call TRBJ1-1; no definite D call. CDR3 length equals 11 residues. The germline V gene has CDR1 SGHNT and CDR2 YENEEA. V was clipped by 1 base and J by 6 bases, with 3 bases between them.

The V call is TRBV5-4, the J call TRBJ2-7; 7 nucleotides line up with TRBD1. V lost 0 bases to trimming and J lost 3 bases; unmatched junction nucleotides: 3. The CDR3 extends over 14 amino acids. The germline gives CDR1 SGHNT, CDR2 YYREEE (reference sequence). The CDR3 nucleotides are TGTGCCAGCAGCTTGGGGACAGGCCGCTACGAGCAGTACTTC. Its translation is CASSLGTGRYEQYF.

J is TRBJ2-7 and V is TRBV19, with TRBD1 matching over 7 bases. From germline, CDR1 is LNHDA and CDR2 SQIVND (reference sequence). With 5 bases clipped from V and 4 bases from J, the junction kept 5 bases outside the gene matches. The CDR3 totals 13 residues. CDR3 DNA sequence: TGTGCCAGTAGTCGTCAGGGGGATTACGAGCAGTACTTC. It codes for CASSRQGDYEQYF.

The genes are TRBV4-1 and TRBJ2-3, with TRBD2 matching over 7 bases. This CDR3 is 15 amino acids long. The V and J ends lost 3 bases and 2 bases, in that order; junction bases with no gene match: 5. Germline assignment: CDR1 MGHRA and CDR2 YSYEKL. DNA of the CDR3: TGCGCCAGCAGCCATGGGAGGGTCCTCACAGATACGCAGTATTTT. It specifies CASSHGRVLTDTQYF.

The J gene is TRBJ1-2, the V gene TRBV7-9; 8 bases match TRBD1. This CDR3 region has 15 residues. Per the germline V gene, CDR1 is SEHNR and CDR2 is FQNEAQ (reference sequence). J was trimmed by 4 bases and V by 1 base; bases with no gene match: 5. CDR3 protein: CASSLVLQGGYGYTF. CDR3 DNA: TGTGCCAGCAGCTTAGTGTTACAGGGGGGCTATGGCTACACCTTC.

The chain links TRBV27 to TRBJ1-4; D remains ambiguous. This CDR3 is 12 amino acids long. The V end was cut by 3 bases, the J end by 8 bases, with 7 bases between. Per the germline V gene, CDR1 is MNHEY and CDR2 is SMNVEV (reference sequence). The DNA of the CDR3 is TGTGCCAGCAGTTTCTTCGCGGAAAAACTGTTTTTT. This gives the protein CASSFFAEKLFF.